The 16 T cell receptor beta chains given below trace back to one sample, sequenced in a study of blood T cells in healthy people across ages. The use of a sample-barcoded 5' primer and a J-beta primer mix characterized a second PCR of about 6 to 12 cycles. Each CDR3 protein is one row after TCRdb ran MiXCR on the 5' RACE reads. The sample yields about 1.5 million distinct CDR3 sequences, roughly 43% seen once. Material for sequencing was blood. All receptors come from a young woman in good health.

This clonotype occurred a few times. Here the CDR3 DNA reads TGCGCCAGCAGCTACCTCCGGGACTACGACACAGATACGCAGTATTTT. Translation: CASSYLRDYDTDTQYF. The V gene is TRBV5-1, the J gene TRBJ2-3; 7 bases are a match to TRBD2. V was clipped by 3 bases and J by 2 bases; unmatched bases: 9. The CDR3 spans 16 residues. CDR1 SGHRS and CDR2 YFSETQ come from the germline V gene.

This clonotype was detected many times. V is TRBV4-3 and J is TRBJ2-1; D might be TRBD1 (5 bases). V lost 0 bases to trimming and J lost 2 bases, with 8 bases between them. Germline V gene sequence: CDR1 LGHNA, CDR2 YSLEER. The CDR3 consists of 15 residues. CDR3 in DNA: TGCGCCAGCAGCCAAGACAGGGCCCCCTACAATGAGCAGTTCTTC. Protein: CASSQDRAPYNEQFF.

The chain combines TRBV6-6 with TRBJ1-4; weak D call: TRBD1 (5 bases). Deletions cut 4 bases from V and 13 bases from J, with 16 bases between. The CDR3 runs 13 residues. Germline V CDR1 and CDR2: MNHNY, SVGAGI (reference sequence). As DNA, the CDR3 is TGTGCCAGCAGTTCCGGGGCCCTCGGAAGACTGTTTTTT. As protein: CASSSGALGRLFF.

The chain uses TRBV20-1 and TRBJ1-2; 10 bases are a match to TRBD1. With V trimmed by 6 bases and J by 1 base, 14 bases remained unmatched. The CDR3 loop spans 17 amino acids. Germline CDR1 and CDR2: DFQATT and SNEGSKA (reference sequence). The CDR3 DNA reads TGCAGTGCCGAGACGGGACAGGGGCGAGTTTTTAACTATGGCTACACCTTC. It translates to CSAETGQGRVFNYGYTF.

The genes are TRBV6-6 and TRBJ1-4; TRBD1 matches at 8 bases. Trimming cost V 4 bases and J 3 bases; bases outside gene matches: 4. This CDR3 has 15 amino acids. Germline V lookup: CDR1 MNHNY, CDR2 SVGAGI (reference sequence). CDR3 sequence (DNA): TGTGCCAGCAGTTTTCCACAGGGGGCTAATGAAAAACTGTTTTTT. It is translated as CASSFPQGANEKLFF.

CDR3 loop: CAWRVRTSGNYNEQFF. The CDR3 DNA is TGTGCCTGGAGGGTAAGGACTAGCGGAAACTACAATGAGCAGTTCTTC. V usage is TRBV30 and J usage is TRBJ2-1; 10 bases are a match to TRBD2. This CDR3 has 16 residues. J was trimmed by 3 bases and V by 3 bases; bases with no gene match: 8. Per the germline V gene, CDR1 is GTSNPN and CDR2 is SVGIG (reference sequence).

This clonotype was picked up a small number of times. This rearrangement joins TRBV3-1 to TRBJ2-5; 8 positions match TRBD2. This CDR3 has 16 residues. In germline, CDR1 is LGHDT, CDR2 YNNKEL (reference sequence). Unmatched junction bases numbered 14, after V lost 6 bases and J lost 5 bases. The CDR3 loop is CASSKGLGGAQETQYF. In DNA form, the CDR3 reads TGTGCCAGCAGTAAGGGACTAGGAGGAGCCCAGGAGACCCAGTACTTC.

The rearrangement joins TRBV29-1 to TRBJ2-4; 7 nucleotides match TRBD1. The end of the DNA is better explained by TRBJ2-7, so the J call may be wrong. This CDR3 is built from 13 residues. Germline V lookup: CDR1 SQVTM, CDR2 ANQGSEA. The CDR3 protein is CSVGSHRGYEQYF. The CDR3, as DNA: TGCAGCGTTGGGAGCCACAGGGGCTACGAGCAGTACTTC.

The CDR3 reads CASSRRQGWTEAFF. DNA of the CDR3: TGTGCCAGCAGCCGCCGACAGGGTTGGACTGAAGCTTTCTTT. The V call is TRBV7-2, the J call TRBJ1-1; 7 positions match TRBD1. Germline V gene sequence: CDR1 SGHTA, CDR2 FQGNSA. Losses at the gene ends were 5 bases for V and 5 bases for J; bases not matched to a gene: 8. The CDR3 covers 14 residues.

V gene TRBV20-1 combines with J gene TRBJ1-5, with a possible D match to TRBD1 (5 bases). Trimming left V 4 bases short and J 0 bases short, with 16 bases between. Germline V gives CDR1 DFQATT, CDR2 SNEGSKA (reference sequence). The CDR3 runs to 16 residues. The CDR3 sequence is CSAKGPGTYSNQPQHF. CDR3 in DNA: TGCAGTGCTAAGGGCCCAGGGACCTATAGCAATCAGCCCCAGCATTTT.

The chain links TRBV6-2 or TRBV6-3 to TRBJ1-4; D gene ambiguous. Trimming stripped 2 bases from V and 0 bases from J, with 7 bases between. The germline V gene has CDR1 MNHEY and CDR2 SVGEGT. There are 15 residues in the CDR3. CDR3 in DNA: TGTGCCAGCAGTTACCTCCCTCCAACTAATGAAAAACTGTTTTTT. It encodes CASSYLPPTNEKLFF.

Notes on this clonotype: A much larger clonotype is one base distant, so this may be a read error. The chain recombines TRBV7-9 with TRBJ2-5; D gene ambiguous. CDR1 is SEHNR and CDR2 is FQNEAQ in the germline V gene (reference sequence). The CDR3 covers 12 residues. The V and J ends lost 1 base and 11 bases respectively, with 11 bases between them. The CDR3 region has the DNA TGTGCCAGCAGCTTAGATGGAGATGAGCAGTACTTC. As protein: CASSLDGDEQYF. The variable domain in full, with the rest retrieved from reference TRBV7-9 and TRBJ2-5, is DTGVSQNPRHKITKRGQNVTFRCDPISEHNRLYWYRQTLGQGPEFLTYFQNEAQLEKSRLLSDRFSAERPKGSFSTLEIQRTEQGDSAMYLCASSLDGDEQYFGPGTRLLVL.

The CDR3 DNA reads as TGTGCCAGCAGTCCGGACAGCCTCTTCTATAATTCACCCCTCCACTTT. It is translated as CASSPDSLFYNSPLHF. The rearrangement links TRBV6-5 to TRBJ1-6; D possibly corresponds to TRBD1 (6 bases). This CDR3 contains 16 residues. V lost 5 bases and J lost 3, with 14 bases in between. CDR1 and CDR2 (germline): MNHEY, SVGAGI.

This clonotype has just a few counts. The rearrangement joins TRBV12-3 or TRBV12-4 to TRBJ1-2; TRBD1 might be the D (6 bases). V was shortened by 5 bases and J by 2 bases, with 15 bases between the two germline ends. This CDR3 spans 15 amino acids. CDR3 region: CASSRGAAGNYGYTF. DNA of the CDR3: TGTGCCAGCAGTAGGGGGGCGGCAGGGAACTATGGCTACACCTTC.

This chain's CDR3 is CASHGVTYEQYF. The CDR3, as DNA: TGTGCCAGCCACGGGGTGACCTACGAGCAGTACTTC. The chain combines TRBV2 with TRBJ2-5; D perhaps matches TRBD2 (5 bases). The J call may be wrong; the DNA end is better matched by TRBJ2-7. The CDR3 spans 12 residues. Germline V lookup: CDR1 SNHLY, CDR2 FYNNEI.

This clonotype was found a few times. The chain recombines TRBV7-2 with TRBJ2-1; 12 bases agree with TRBD2. This CDR3 contains 15 residues. Germline V gene lookup returns CDR1 SGHTA and CDR2 FQGNSA. V lost 7 bases to trimming and J lost 10 bases; unmatched junction nucleotides: 11. CDR3 protein: CASTELAGGFKEQFF. CDR3 nucleotides: TGTGCCAGCACCGAACTAGCGGGAGGATTTAAAGAGCAGTTCTTC. Full variable domain (missing parts from reference TRBV7-2 and TRBJ2-1): GAGVSQSPSNKVTEKGKDVELRCDPISGHTALYWYRQSLGQGLEFLIYFQGNSAPDKSGLPSDRFSAERTGGSVSTLTIQRTQQEDSAVYLCASTELAGGFKEQFFGPGTRLTVL.